Listed here is a single T cell receptor (beta chain). Its matching antigen is unknown. The CDR3 is 15 residues long. V lost 1 base and J lost 4, with 11 bases in between. CDR1 is MGHRA, CDR2 YSYEKL, per germline. This entry is derived from a study of blood T cells in healthy people across ages. Study results and limitations: Per million T cells, the diversity of TCR beta decreased roughly linearly as age advanced.

Through a sample-barcoded 5' primer and a J-beta primer mix, a second PCR was run for 7 to 11 cycles. TCRdb independently ran MiXCR on the 5' RACE reads; one entry per CDR3 protein. The sample records some 1.6 million distinct CDR3 sequences, roughly 30% being singletons. Input material: blood. The sequence derives from a woman aged 30 to 39 in good health. The chain has TRBV4-1 and TRBJ1-3; no clear D. In nucleotides, the CDR3 is TGCGCCAGCAGCCAAGTACATGGTGTCGGAAACACCATATATTTT. As protein: CASSQVHGVGNTIYF.